The T cell receptor (beta chain) under discussion was sequenced for a study of blood T cell repertoires in COVID-19. Study summary: Sites across the United States, Italy and Spain contributed samples from acute and convalescent COVID-19. T cells, B-cell-depleted T cells, or PBMCs provided the cDNA or gDNA that served as material.

In germline, CDR1 is SGHKS, CDR2 YYEKEE (reference sequence). This CDR3 spans 15 amino acids. Trimming shortened V by 0 bases and J by 1 base, and 9 bases separated the two germline ends. Under the authors' procedure: Amplifying reference gene primers gave estimates of nucleated cell counts. Profiling relied on immunoSEQ multiplex PCR, and the TCRdb table lists in-frame clones only, not all of them. V and J calls and clone size are those listed in that table; D and trimming were worked out from the DNA. The sample has around 72,000 clones; 87% are singletons. This chain connects TRBV5-5 to TRBJ2-3; TRBD1 might be the D (6 bases). Sequenced: peripheral blood. The clonotype comes from a man in his forties or fifties with active COVID-19. Written as DNA, the CDR3 is TGTGCCAGCAGCTTGGACGCAGGGGGCACAGATACGCAGTATTTT. Translated, it gives CASSLDAGGTDTQYF.